This TCR beta chain was sequenced for a study of cytomegalovirus exposure and HLA in healthy donors. Overall study findings and caveats: Most CMV-associated TCR beta chains appeared HLA-restricted in a later analysis.

The CDR3 loop spans 17 amino acids. Trimming removed 3 bases at V and 8 bases at J, with 22 bases between. The germline gives CDR1 MDHEN, CDR2 SYDVKM. In the PCR, 60 Vbeta and 13 Jbeta primers were used. Original processing notes: Per a later analysis, the number of unique TCR beta chains was about 80 million, of which roughly 9.9 million were shared. Libraries were prepared by immunoSEQ multiplex PCR; TCRdb keeps only in-frame clonotypes and omits some of them. The V and J calls and clone size are taken from that table; D and trimming were inferred from the DNA. The sample gives over 90,000 clones, roughly 76% of which show up once; 3.5% to 4.5% is in the top ten. This clone was seen a few times. The antigen remains undetermined.

The genes are TRBV28 and TRBJ1-4, with a tentative D call TRBD1 (6 bases). The specimen was PBMCs. This clonotype was sampled from a man in his forties in good health and CMV-seronegative. CDR3 bases: TGTGCCAGCAGTTTGGGGGAAACGACAGGAGAGGAGGAAAAACTGTTTTTT. Protein sequence: CASSLGETTGEEEKLFF.